This TCR beta chain comes out of a study of T cells in Graves' hyperthyroidism and ophthalmopathy. On this clonotype itself: The target antigen is unknown.

These patients, aged 18 to 65, had recently diagnosed hyperthyroidism lasting under 2 months. Amplification targeted TCR beta CDR3 regions from RNA transcripts. First-round RT-PCR with HTBI primers amplified the TCR CDR3 region. One entry per CDR3 protein results from TCRdb running MiXCR on the multiplex PCR reads. In the table there are 300,000 to 450,000 distinct CDR3 sequences, around a sixth of which are singletons. Study findings and constraints: Classification by a 13 V-J model distinguished ophthalmopathy from stable hyperthyroidism. For ophthalmopathy, model prediction preceded onset by a median approximately 6 months. Expanded thyroid clonotypes (above 0.001) were mostly also found in blood.

The CDR3 length is 18 residues. Germline V CDR1 and CDR2: LNHDA, SQIVND (reference sequence). With V trimmed by 9 bases and J by 0 bases, 18 bases remained unmatched. The specimen was blood. The chain uses TRBV19 and TRBJ1-1; TRBD1 aligns across 8 bases. This TCR was recovered from a woman between 18 and 29 years old with Graves' hyperthyroidism that later progressed to Graves' ophthalmopathy. CDR3 coding DNA: TGTGCCAGCAACCAAGCCACGACAGGGGATTGGATGAACACTGAAGCTTTCTTT. Encoded protein: CASNQATTGDWMNTEAFF.